This T cell receptor beta chain emerged from a study of cytomegalovirus exposure and HLA in healthy donors. Study-wide findings and caveats: Compared with the roughly 670-donor mean, an Asian-associated ancestry cluster reportedly had fewer N-insertions, according to a later analysis. What TCR beta sequences reportedly achieved was accurate prediction of HLA-A and HLA-B alleles in most subjects. A missense DCLRE1C variant was associated with V- and J-gene trimming of TCR beta chains in a later analysis, and an independent cohort replicated the association.

The PCR was carried out with 60 Vbeta primers and 13 Jbeta primers. Generated by immunoSEQ multiplex PCR, the TCRdb table keeps only in-frame clones and is missing some. The data show around 170,000 clones, around three quarters seen once. As to this clone: The antigen is not known.

The sample consisted of PBMCs. This TCR derives from a woman in her twenties or thirties in good health and CMV-seropositive.

CDR3 bases: TGTGCCAGCAGCCCCTTTCCGCGGACAGGGACCACCGGGGAGCTGTTTTTT. Its protein product is CASSPFPRTGTTGELFF. The chain has TRBV7-8 and TRBJ2-2, with TRBD1 identical over 8 bases. The CDR3 is made up of 17 amino acids. J was trimmed by 4 bases and V by 5 bases; bases with no gene match: 12. Germline loops: CDR1 SGHVS, CDR2 FQNEAQ.